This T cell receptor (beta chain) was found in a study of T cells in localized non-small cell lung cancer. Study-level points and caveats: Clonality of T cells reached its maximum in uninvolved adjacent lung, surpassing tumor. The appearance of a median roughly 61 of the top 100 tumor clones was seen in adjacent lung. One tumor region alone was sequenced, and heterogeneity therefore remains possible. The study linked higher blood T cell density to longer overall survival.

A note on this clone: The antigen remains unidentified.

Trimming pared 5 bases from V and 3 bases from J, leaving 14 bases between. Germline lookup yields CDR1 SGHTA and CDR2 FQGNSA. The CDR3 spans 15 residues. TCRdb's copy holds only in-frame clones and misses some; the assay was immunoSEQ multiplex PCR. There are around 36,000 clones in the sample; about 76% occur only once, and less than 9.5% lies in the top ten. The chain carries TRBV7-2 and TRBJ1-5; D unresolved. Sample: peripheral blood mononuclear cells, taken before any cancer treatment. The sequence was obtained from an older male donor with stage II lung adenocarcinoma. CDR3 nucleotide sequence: TGTGCCAGCAGCCTATTACACACGGTCAATCAGCCCCAGCATTTT. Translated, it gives CASSLLHTVNQPQHF.